The T cell receptor beta chain under discussion was sequenced for a study of control samples from healthy donors and cancer patients. Profiling relied on immunoSEQ multiplex PCR, and the TCRdb table lists in-frame clones only, not all of them. The sample includes about 150,000 clones, nearly 95% seen only once; the top ten take approximately 2.5%. Per germline, CDR1 ENHRY and CDR2 SYGVKD. CDR3 length equals 13 residues. The V and J ends lost 2 bases and 8 bases respectively, with 10 bases between them. This clonotype was obtained from a man aged 50 or older in good health. What was sequenced was blood. The chain is built from TRBV10-3 and TRBJ1-5; the D is unclear. The chain's CDR3 is CAISERSNEPQHF. DNA of the CDR3: TGTGCCATCAGTGAGAGGAGTAATGAGCCCCAGCATTTT.